One sample yielded the 5 T cell receptor beta chains listed below, sequenced in a study of OX40 agonist ivuxolimab in advanced cancers. Clones were sequenced by immunoSEQ multiplex PCR, and TCRdb holds only the in-frame ones, with some missing. The sample records more than 60,000 clones, less than 85% being singletons. Material: CD4+ or CD8+ T cells sorted from blood, obtained in a trial of the OX40 agonist ivuxolimab. These receptors all stem from an adult with an advanced solid tumor such as melanoma, head and neck, liver or kidney cancer.

This clone rates as medium-sized. The chain couples TRBV5-5 to TRBJ1-5; D perhaps matches TRBD1 (5 bases). CDR1 is SGHKS, CDR2 YYEKEE, per germline (reference sequence). V shed 0 bases and J shed 0 bases, with 7 bases lying between them. The CDR3 runs to 15 residues. The CDR3 DNA follows: TGTGCCAGCAGCTTGGGGACAATTAGCAATCAGCCCCAGCATTTT. Protein: CASSLGTISNQPQHF.

This clone is a singleton in its sample. The CDR3 region has the DNA TGCGCCAGCAGCCAAGTCACGGGGAGCTCCTACGAGCAGTACTTC. Translation: CASSQVTGSSYEQYF. The gene calls are TRBV4-1 and TRBJ2-7; perhaps TRBD2 as D (5 bases). Trimming removed 1 base from V and 0 bases from J, with 10 bases in between. CDR3 length: 15 amino acids. Germline V gene data show CDR1 as MGHRA and CDR2 as YSYEKL.

The CDR3 DNA sequence: TGTGCCACCAGCAGCCGAGGGGGAACTGAAGCTTTCTTT. It yields the protein CATSSRGGTEAFF. The chain recombines TRBV15 with TRBJ1-1; TRBD1 might be the D (6 bases). V gave up 3 bases and J gave up 5 bases, with 10 bases separating them. Germline V CDR1 and CDR2: LNHNV, YYDKDF (reference sequence). CDR3 size: 13 residues.

The chain couples TRBV6-6 to TRBJ1-5, with D hard to call. With 6 bases removed from V and 2 bases from J, the gap between germline ends came to 11 bases. The CDR3 has 14 residues. Germline V lookup: CDR1 MNHNY, CDR2 SVGAGI (reference sequence). CDR3 DNA sequence: TGTGCCAGCAGGGCGAGTTGGGGCAATCAGCCCCAGCATTTT. Translated, it gives CASRASWGNQPQHF.

A few counts support this clone. The V call is TRBV9, the J call TRBJ1-4, with 9 bases matching TRBD1. The V and J ends lost 2 bases and 4 bases, in that order; junction bases with no gene match: 3. The germline gives CDR1 SGDLS, CDR2 YYNGEE. This CDR3 has 15 residues. The chain's CDR3 is CASSVGTGYNEKLFF. The CDR3 nucleotides read TGTGCCAGCAGCGTCGGGACAGGGTATAATGAAAAACTGTTTTTT.